This TCR beta chain was documented in a study of metastatic and nonmetastatic thyroid tumors. Study-level information: Malignant and benign thyroid patients had repertoires compared in peripheral blood and tumor or nodule tissue. The study, taken as a whole, reports: Patients with malignant thyroid tumors reportedly had significantly higher TCR beta diversity than those with benign nodules, in blood and tumor.

All patients were untreated before thyroid surgery. This clone was seen ten or more times. As yet, its antigen is unknown. CDR3 length equals 14 residues. V was cut by 5 bases and J by 4 bases, with 15 bases left in between. CDR1 is KGHSH, CDR2 LQKENI, per germline. Per the study methods: Between-group CDR3 differences, defined by clinicopathological status, yielded a distant-metastasis classifier for papillary thyroid cancer. TCRdb re-analyzed the PCR reads using MiXCR. The V and J calls here are based on TCRdb, not the publication. Of 20,000 to 25,000 clones listed, 20% to 25% are singletons. Sequencing was done on a sample of adjacent normal tissue. The genes are TRBV18 and TRBJ2-7, with TRBD1 as a possible D gene (6 bases). The receptor was derived from a female donor with papillary thyroid cancer or a benign thyroid nodule (not recorded which). Some clones in this sample may be carry-over from other donors' samples. CDR3 DNA: TGTGCCAGCTCATCTAAGGCAGGGGCGTACGAGCAGTACTTC. Its protein is CASSSKAGAYEQYF. The full variable domain, completed using reference TRBV18 and TRBJ2-7, is NAGVMQNPRHLVRRRGQEARLRCSPMKGHSHVYWYRQLPEEGLKFMVYLQKENIIDESGMPKERFSAEFPKEGPSILRIQQVVRGDSAAYFCASSSKAGAYEQYFGPGTRLTVT.